The clone carrying this T cell receptor beta chain was seen a single time. The antigen is not known. Germline V CDR1 and CDR2: SGHAT, FQNNGV. The germline V and J ends were trimmed by 5 bases and 4 bases, with 12 bases remaining between them. The CDR3 runs 13 residues. The sample belongs to a study of cytomegalovirus exposure and HLA in healthy donors. Study information: There were around 100 million unique TCR beta sequences, drawn from approximately 180 million T cells, in an earlier analysis.

The primer mix had 60 Vbeta and 13 Jbeta primers. Sequencing was performed with immunoSEQ multiplex PCR; in TCRdb, only in-frame clones are kept and a portion is missing. This sample has some 170,000 clones; 80% to 90% occur once, and the top ten carry roughly 4.9%. Overall study findings and caveats: A few CMV-associated chains were confirmed in vitro to be specific for CMV antigens. Reported findings show TCR beta sequences accurately forecast HLA-A and HLA-B alleles in most subjects.

The J gene is TRBJ2-7, the V gene TRBV11-2; a weak D match, TRBD2 (6 bases). This sequence was found in a young woman in good health and CMV-seropositive. The source material was PBMCs. CDR3 nucleotides: TGTGCCAGCAGCGTGTGGGGGGTGTACGAGCAGTACTTC. Its translation: CASSVWGVYEQYF.